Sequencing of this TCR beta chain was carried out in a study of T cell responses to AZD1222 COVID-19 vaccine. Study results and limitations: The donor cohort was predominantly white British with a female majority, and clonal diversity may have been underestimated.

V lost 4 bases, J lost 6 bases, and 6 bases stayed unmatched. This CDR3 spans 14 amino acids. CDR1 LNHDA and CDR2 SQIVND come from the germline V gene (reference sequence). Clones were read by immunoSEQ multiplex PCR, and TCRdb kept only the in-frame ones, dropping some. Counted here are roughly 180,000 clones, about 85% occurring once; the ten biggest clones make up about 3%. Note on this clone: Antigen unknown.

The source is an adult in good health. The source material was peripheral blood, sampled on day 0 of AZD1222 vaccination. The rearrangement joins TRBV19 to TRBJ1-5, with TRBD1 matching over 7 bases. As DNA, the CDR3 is TGTGCCAGTAGTAGAAGGGGGCTAGGTCAGCCCCAGCATTTT. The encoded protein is CASSRRGLGQPQHF. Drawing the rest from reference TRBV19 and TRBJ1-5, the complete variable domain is DGGITQSPKYLFRKEGQNVTLSCEQNLNHDAMYWYRQDPGQGLRLIYYSQIVNDFQKGDIAEGYSVSREKKESFPLTVTSAQKNPTAFYLCASSRRGLGQPQHFGDGTRLSIL.